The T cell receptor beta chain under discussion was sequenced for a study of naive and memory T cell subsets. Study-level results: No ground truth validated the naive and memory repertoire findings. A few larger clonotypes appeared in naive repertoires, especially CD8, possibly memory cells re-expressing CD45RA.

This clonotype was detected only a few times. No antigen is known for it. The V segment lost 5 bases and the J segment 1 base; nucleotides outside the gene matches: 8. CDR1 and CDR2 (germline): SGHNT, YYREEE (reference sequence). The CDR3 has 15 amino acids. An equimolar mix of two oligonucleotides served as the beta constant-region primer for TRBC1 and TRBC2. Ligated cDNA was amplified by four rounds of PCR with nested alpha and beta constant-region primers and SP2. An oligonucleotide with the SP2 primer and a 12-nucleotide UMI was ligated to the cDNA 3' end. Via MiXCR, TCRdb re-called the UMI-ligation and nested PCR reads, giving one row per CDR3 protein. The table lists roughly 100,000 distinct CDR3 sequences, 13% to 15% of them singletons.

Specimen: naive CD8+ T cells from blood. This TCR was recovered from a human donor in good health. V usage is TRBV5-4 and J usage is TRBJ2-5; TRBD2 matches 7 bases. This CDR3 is CASSRLGGGQETQYF. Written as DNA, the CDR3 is TGTGCCAGCAGTCGACTTGGGGGGGGCCAAGAGACCCAGTACTTC. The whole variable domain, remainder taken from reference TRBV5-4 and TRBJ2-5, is ETGVTQSPTHLIKTRGQQVTLRCSSQSGHNTVSWYQQALGQGPQFIFQYYREEENGRGNFPPRFSGLQFPNYSSELNVNALELDDSALYLCASSRLGGGQETQYFGPGTRLLVL.